The 27 T cell receptor beta chains reported below all come from one sample, sequenced in a study of blood T cell repertoires in COVID-19. Produced via immunoSEQ multiplex PCR; TCRdb's table is partial and in-frame only. This table has more than 300,000 clones, roughly nine tenths appearing once. The specimen sequenced was PBMCs or T cells enriched from blood (not recorded which). These receptors all stem from a woman in her 30s who had been exposed to COVID-19.

J is TRBJ1-5 and V is TRBV2; 7 nucleotides line up with TRBD1. This CDR3 is built from 17 residues. Germline CDR1 and CDR2: SNHLY and FYNNEI. Unmatched junction bases numbered 6, after V lost 1 base and J lost 0 bases. This CDR3 reads CASSEGTGGYSNQPQHF. CDR3 DNA sequence: TGTGCCAGCAGTGAAGGGACAGGTGGATATAGCAATCAGCCCCAGCATTTT.

The chain links TRBV10-3 to TRBJ1-2; D is ambiguous. Between the trimmed V and J ends, which lost 7 bases and 7 bases, there was a span of 19 bases. The germline CDR1 and CDR2 sequences are ENHRY and SYGVKD. The CDR3 is 14 amino acids. The CDR3 here is CAINNLSGSSGYTF. CDR3 DNA sequence: TGTGCCATCAATAACCTATCGGGGTCGAGTGGCTACACCTTC.

This clone has more than one count but fewer than ten. The genes are TRBV4-1 and TRBJ1-2, with TRBD1 as a possible D gene (6 bases). This CDR3 is built from 13 residues. V shed 6 bases and J shed 4 bases, with 12 bases lying between them. Germline CDR1 MGHRA, CDR2 YSYEKL. CDR3 coding DNA: TGCGCCAGCAGACCCAGGGGTACCTATGGCTACACCTTC. Translated, it gives CASRPRGTYGYTF.

The V gene is TRBV30, the J gene TRBJ1-6, with D possibly TRBD1 on 5 matching bases. Germline lookup yields CDR1 GTSNPN and CDR2 SVGIG (reference sequence). This CDR3 contains 16 residues. V was shortened by 0 bases and J by 7 bases, with 16 bases between the two germline ends. The CDR3 region is CAWSVRRTLLNSPLHF. The CDR3 region has the DNA TGTGCCTGGAGTGTACGGCGGACACTCCTAAATTCACCCCTCCACTTT.

CDR3 loop: CASSRETGIHEQYF. The CDR3 nucleotides are TGTGCCAGCAGCAGGGAAACAGGGATCCACGAGCAGTACTTC. This chain joins TRBV21-1 and TRBJ2-7; the table's TRBD1 call for D was not verified on the DNA. TRBV21-1 is noted as a pseudogene. This CDR3 contains 14 residues.

This chain links TRBV6-5 with TRBJ2-5; no firm D call. Germline CDR1 and CDR2: MNHEY and SVGAGI. CDR3 length: 13 amino acids. Trimming pared 6 bases from V and 5 bases from J, leaving 13 bases between. Here the CDR3 DNA reads TGTGCCAGCAGCGAGACAATATTGGAGACCCAGTACTTC. Translated, it gives CASSETILETQYF.

This chain joins TRBV7-2 and TRBJ2-1; a weak D match, TRBD1 (7 bases). From germline, CDR1 is SGHTA and CDR2 FQGNSA. This CDR3 is 15 amino acids long. The V gene lost 7 bases and the J gene lost 0 bases, with 13 bases spanning the gap. This CDR3 reads CASTPGGSSYNEQFF. The CDR3, as DNA: TGTGCCAGCACCCCAGGGGGGTCCTCCTACAATGAGCAGTTCTTC.

CDR3 residues: CASSPALRYGTGSGNTIYF. The CDR3 bases are TGCGCCAGCAGCCCGGCCTTGAGATACGGGACAGGTTCTGGAAACACCATATATTTT. The chain has TRBV4-3 and TRBJ1-3, with 8 positions matching TRBD1. CDR1 LGHNA and CDR2 YSLEER come from the germline V gene. Losses at the gene ends were 4 bases for V and 1 base for J; bases not matched to a gene: 15. The CDR3 is 19 residues long.

The chain has TRBV27 and TRBJ1-4; maybe TRBD1 (5 bases). The V and J ends lost 10 bases and 7 bases respectively, with 19 bases between them. The CDR3 has 14 amino acids. The germline V gene encodes CDR1 MNHEY and CDR2 SMNVEV (reference sequence). The CDR3 is CATAEGWGGEKLFF. DNA for the CDR3: TGTGCCACCGCCGAGGGGTGGGGGGGTGAAAAACTGTTTTTT.

This chain joins TRBV6-2 or TRBV6-3 and TRBJ1-1, with 7 bases fitting TRBD1. J was trimmed by 0 bases and V by 6 bases; bases with no gene match: 10. Germline CDR1 reads MNHEY; CDR2 reads SVGEGT. This CDR3 spans 16 amino acids. The DNA of the CDR3 is TGTGCCAGCAGGTACAACAGGGGTGGGCTGAACACTGAAGCTTTCTTT. This gives the protein CASRYNRGGLNTEAFF.

J is TRBJ2-7 and V is TRBV7-9; D possibly corresponds to TRBD1 (5 bases). The CDR3 runs to 13 residues. Trimming took 6 bases from V and 3 from J, leaving 12 bases between them. Germline V CDR1 and CDR2: SEHNR, FQNEAQ (reference sequence). CDR3 bases: TGTGCCAGCAGAGGACAAGAAGACTACGAGCAGTACTTC. This sequence encodes CASRGQEDYEQYF. Variable domain in full (rest from reference TRBV7-9 and TRBJ2-7): DTGVSQNPRHKITKRGQNVTFRCDPISEHNRLYWYRQTLGQGPEFLTYFQNEAQLEKSRLLSDRFSAERPKGSFSTLEIQRTEQGDSAMYLCASRGQEDYEQYFGPGTRLTVT.

This chain connects TRBV5-6 to TRBJ1-3; tentatively, D is TRBD1 (5 bases). V was cut by 0 bases and J by 3 bases, with 7 bases left in between. Per the germline V gene, CDR1 is SGHDT and CDR2 is YYEEEE. This CDR3 region has 14 residues. CDR3 coding DNA: TGTGCCAGCAGCTTGGGTAGGGGTGGAAACACCATATATTTT. It translates to CASSLGRGGNTIYF.

V and J are TRBV4-1 and TRBJ2-7; 15 nucleotides line up with TRBD2. This CDR3 contains 17 residues. The germline CDR1 and CDR2 sequences are MGHRA and YSYEKL. Trimming removed 0 bases from V and 5 bases from J; junction bases left unmatched: 5. Here the CDR3 reads CASSQEGTSGGRDEQYF. As DNA, the CDR3 is TGCGCCAGCAGCCAAGAAGGGACTAGCGGGGGGCGCGACGAGCAGTACTTC.

This sequence joins TRBV19 and TRBJ2-6; 7 positions match TRBD1. Germline V gives CDR1 LNHDA, CDR2 SQIVND (reference sequence). V lost 0 bases and J lost 0; bases outside the gene matches: 11. The CDR3 has 20 residues. This CDR3 reads CASSIEGQTPTFSGANVLTF. CDR3 DNA: TGTGCCAGTAGTATAGAGGGACAGACGCCTACATTCTCTGGGGCCAACGTCCTGACTTTC.

The rearrangement links TRBV9 to TRBJ2-1; 11 nucleotides agree with TRBD2. This CDR3 region has 17 residues. Trimming at V came to 0 bases and at J to 4 bases, leaving 6 bases not matched to a gene. Looked up from germline, CDR1 is SGDLS and CDR2 is YYNGEE. CDR3 in DNA: TGTGCCAGCAGCGTAGGGGCTAGCGGGGGGTTTTACAATGAGCAGTTCTTC. Amino acids: CASSVGASGGFYNEQFF.

The gene calls are TRBV5-1 and TRBJ2-7; TRBD2 might be the D (6 bases). There are 16 residues in the CDR3. The germline V gene encodes CDR1 SGHRS and CDR2 YFSETQ. V gave up 4 bases and J gave up 5 bases, with 22 bases separating them. The CDR3 DNA follows: TGCGCCAGCAGCCCGCGGGGCGGAGGGCAGGGCAACGAGCAGTACTTC. Translation gives CASSPRGGGQGNEQYF.

This clone was counted a single time. The J gene is TRBJ1-1, the V gene TRBV10-3; no clear D gene. Between the trimmed V and J ends, which lost 8 bases and 0 bases, there was a span of 13 bases. This CDR3 comprises 14 residues. CDR1 is ENHRY, CDR2 SYGVKD, per germline. CDR3 DNA: TGTGCCATCTCGCAAAAGAGTATGAACACTGAAGCTTTCTTT. It specifies CAISQKSMNTEAFF.

The chain carries TRBV5-5 and TRBJ1-6; no clear D. This CDR3 contains 13 residues. V gave up 0 bases and J gave up 10 bases, with 8 bases separating them. Per the germline V gene, CDR1 is SGHKS and CDR2 is YYEKEE (reference sequence). CDR3 coding DNA: TGTGCCAGCAGCTTGGACATTGAATCACCCCTCCACTTT. This codes for CASSLDIESPLHF.

V gene TRBV7-6 combines with J gene TRBJ2-7, with 9 bases identical to TRBD1. The germline gives CDR1 SGHVS, CDR2 FNYEAQ. CDR3 length: 15 residues. V shed 2 bases and J 3 bases; nucleotides not matched to a gene: 5. CDR3 region: CASSLSGQGNYEQYF. CDR3 coding DNA: TGTGCCAGCAGCTTATCGGGACAGGGCAACTACGAGCAGTACTTC.

This sequence joins TRBV5-1 and TRBJ1-4, with TRBD1 matching 8 bases. V trimming: 3 bases; J trimming: 7 bases; junction bases outside the gene matches: 5. Germline values: CDR1 SGHRS, CDR2 YFSETQ. The CDR3 contains 14 residues. The CDR3: CASSSGQGGEKLFF. For the CDR3, the DNA is TGCGCCAGCAGCTCAGGACAGGGCGGTGAAAAACTGTTTTTT.

This clone has only a few counts. The J gene is TRBJ2-7, the V gene TRBV2, with 12 nucleotides matching TRBD2. In germline, CDR1 is SNHLY, CDR2 FYNNEI. This CDR3 spans 15 amino acids. Losses at the gene ends were 5 bases for V and 1 base for J; bases not matched to a gene: 3. CDR3 sequence reads: CASSQGLAGSYEQYF. The DNA for the CDR3 is TGTGCCAGCAGTCAAGGACTAGCGGGGTCCTACGAGCAGTACTTC.

This rearrangement joins TRBV29-1 to TRBJ1-2, with 7 bases matching TRBD1. The germline CDR1 and CDR2 sequences are SQVTM and ANQGSEA. The CDR3 is made up of 13 amino acids. V trimming: 6 bases; J trimming: 5 bases; junction bases outside the gene matches: 9. CDR3 protein: CSVRGTDRYGYTF. The DNA for the CDR3 is TGCAGCGTGAGGGGGACAGACAGATATGGCTACACCTTC. Full variable domain (remainder filled in from reference TRBV29-1 and TRBJ1-2): SAVISQKPSRDICQRGTSLTIQCQVDSQVTMMFWYRQQPGQSLTLIATANQGSEATYESGFVIDKFPISRPNLTFSTLTVSNMSPEDSSIYLCSVRGTDRYGYTFGSGTRLTVV.

V gene TRBV5-1 combines with J gene TRBJ2-1; no clear D gene. The CDR3 extends over 17 amino acids. V was cut by 4 bases and J by 2 bases, with 19 bases left in between. CDR1 SGHRS and CDR2 YFSETQ come from the germline V gene. In DNA form, the CDR3 reads TGCGCCAGCAGCCCGGTCCCTCCGACACCCGCCTACAATGAGCAGTTCTTC. Its protein product is CASSPVPPTPAYNEQFF.

The chain combines TRBV25-1 with TRBJ1-5; D remains ambiguous. Trimming pared 3 bases from V and 7 bases from J, leaving 19 bases between. The CDR3 sequence is 16 residues long. The germline V gene has CDR1 MGHDK and CDR2 SYGVNS. Written as DNA, the CDR3 is TGTGCCAGCAGTGACCCCGCCCCGGGGTGCGGCCAGCCCCAGCATTTT. Translated, it gives CASSDPAPGCGQPQHF.

The rearrangement joins TRBV30 to TRBJ1-4; TRBD1 agrees at 12 bases. This CDR3 has 17 amino acids. The J segment lost 0 bases and the V segment lost 7 bases, leaving 9 bases of the junction unmatched. Germline loops: CDR1 GTSNPN, CDR2 SVGIG (reference sequence). As DNA, the CDR3 is TGTGCCTCCCCGCGGGACAGGGGGCCTTCAACTAATGAAAAACTGTTTTTT. Protein product: CASPRDRGPSTNEKLFF.

The chain uses TRBV5-1 and TRBJ1-3; D gene uncertain. Trimming removed 0 bases at V and 0 bases at J, with 7 bases between. The CDR3 has 15 residues. Germline values: CDR1 SGHRS, CDR2 YFSETQ. CDR3 protein: CASSLASVSGNTIYF. CDR3 coding DNA: TGCGCCAGCAGCTTGGCGAGTGTCTCTGGAAACACCATATATTTT.

The chain recombines TRBV25-1 with TRBJ2-3; no clear D gene. The CDR3 is made up of 13 amino acids. V was shortened by 7 bases and J by 4 bases, with 12 bases between the two germline ends. Per germline, CDR1 MGHDK and CDR2 SYGVNS. CDR3 bases: TGTGCCAGCACTCCAGAGGAGCCAGATACGCAGTATTTT. This gives the protein CASTPEEPDTQYF.